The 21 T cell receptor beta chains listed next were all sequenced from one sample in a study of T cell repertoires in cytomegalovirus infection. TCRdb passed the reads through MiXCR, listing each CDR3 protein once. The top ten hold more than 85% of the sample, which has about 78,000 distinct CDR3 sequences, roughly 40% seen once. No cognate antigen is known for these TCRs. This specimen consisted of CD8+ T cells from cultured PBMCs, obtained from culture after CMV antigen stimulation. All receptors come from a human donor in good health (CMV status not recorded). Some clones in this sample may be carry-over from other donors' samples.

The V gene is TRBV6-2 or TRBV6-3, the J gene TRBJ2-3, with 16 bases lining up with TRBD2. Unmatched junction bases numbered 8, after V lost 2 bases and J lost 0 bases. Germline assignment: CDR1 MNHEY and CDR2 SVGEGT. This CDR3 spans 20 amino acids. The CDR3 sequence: CASSYPAGLAGGPSTDTQYF. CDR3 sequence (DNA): TGTGCCAGCAGTTACCCGGCGGGACTAGCGGGGGGGCCCAGCACAGATACGCAGTATTTT.

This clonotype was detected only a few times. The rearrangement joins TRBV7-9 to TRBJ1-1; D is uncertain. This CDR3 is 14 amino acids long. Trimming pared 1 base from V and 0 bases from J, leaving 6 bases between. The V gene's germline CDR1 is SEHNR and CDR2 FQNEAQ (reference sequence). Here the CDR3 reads CASSLVVMNTEAFF. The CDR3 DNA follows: TGTGCCAGCAGCTTAGTGGTGATGAACACTGAAGCTTTCTTT.

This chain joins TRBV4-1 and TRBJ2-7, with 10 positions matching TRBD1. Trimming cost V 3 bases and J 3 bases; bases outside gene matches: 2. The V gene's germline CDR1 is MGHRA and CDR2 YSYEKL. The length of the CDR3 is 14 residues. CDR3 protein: CASSQGQGNYEQYF. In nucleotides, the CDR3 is TGCGCCAGCAGCCAGGGACAGGGGAACTACGAGCAGTACTTC.

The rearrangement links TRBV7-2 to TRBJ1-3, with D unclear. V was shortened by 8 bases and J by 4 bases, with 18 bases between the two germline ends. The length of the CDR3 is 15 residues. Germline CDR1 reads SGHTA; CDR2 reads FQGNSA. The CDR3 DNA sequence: TGTGCCAGCTCGAAGTCGGTGGGAGGAGGAAACACCATATATTTT. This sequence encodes CASSKSVGGGNTIYF. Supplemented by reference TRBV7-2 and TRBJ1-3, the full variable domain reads GAGVSQSPSNKVTEKGKDVELRCDPISGHTALYWYRQSLGQGLEFLIYFQGNSAPDKSGLPSDRFSAERTGGSVSTLTIQRTQQEDSAVYLCASSKSVGGGNTIYFGEGSWLTVV.

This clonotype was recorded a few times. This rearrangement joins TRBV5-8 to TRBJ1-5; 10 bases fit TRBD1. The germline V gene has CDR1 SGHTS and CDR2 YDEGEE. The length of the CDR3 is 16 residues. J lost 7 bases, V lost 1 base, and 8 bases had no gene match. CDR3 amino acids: CASSLFLDRGEQPQHF. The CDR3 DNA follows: TGTGCCAGCAGCTTGTTCCTGGACAGGGGGGAGCAGCCCCAGCATTTT.

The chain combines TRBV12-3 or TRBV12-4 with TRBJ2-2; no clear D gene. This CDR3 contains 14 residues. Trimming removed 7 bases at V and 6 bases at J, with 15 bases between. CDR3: CASTADSTPGELFF. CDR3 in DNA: TGTGCCAGCACGGCAGACTCGACACCCGGGGAGCTGTTTTTT.

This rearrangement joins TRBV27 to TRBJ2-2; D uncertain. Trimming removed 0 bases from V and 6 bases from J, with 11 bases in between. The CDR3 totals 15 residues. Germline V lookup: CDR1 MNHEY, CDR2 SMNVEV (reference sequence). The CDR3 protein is CASSLSPARAGELFF. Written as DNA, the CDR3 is TGTGCCAGCAGTTTATCTCCCGCTCGCGCCGGGGAGCTGTTTTTT.

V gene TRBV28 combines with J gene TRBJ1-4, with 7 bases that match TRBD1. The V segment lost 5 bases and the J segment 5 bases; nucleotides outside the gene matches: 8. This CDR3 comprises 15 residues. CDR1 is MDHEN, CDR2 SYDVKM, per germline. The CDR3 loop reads CASSEAGTENEKLFF. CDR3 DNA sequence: TGTGCCAGCAGTGAAGCCGGGACAGAGAATGAAAAACTGTTTTTT.

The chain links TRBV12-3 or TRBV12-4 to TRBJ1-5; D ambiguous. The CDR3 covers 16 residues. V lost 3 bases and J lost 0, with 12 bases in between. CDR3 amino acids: CASSLAAGNSNQPQHF. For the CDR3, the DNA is TGTGCCAGCAGTTTGGCCGCAGGTAATAGCAATCAGCCCCAGCATTTT.

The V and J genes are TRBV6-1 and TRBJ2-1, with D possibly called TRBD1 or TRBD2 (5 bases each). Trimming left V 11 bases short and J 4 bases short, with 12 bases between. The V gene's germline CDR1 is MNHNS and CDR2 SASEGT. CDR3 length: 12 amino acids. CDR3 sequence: CASGLEYNEQFF. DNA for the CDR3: TGTGCCTCGGGGCTAGAGTACAATGAGCAGTTCTTC.

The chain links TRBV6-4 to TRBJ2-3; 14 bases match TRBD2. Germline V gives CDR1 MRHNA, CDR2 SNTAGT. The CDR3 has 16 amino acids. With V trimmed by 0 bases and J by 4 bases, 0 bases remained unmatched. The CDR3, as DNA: TGTGCCAGCAGTGACTCGACTAGCGGGGGGGCAGATACGCAGTATTTT. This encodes CASSDSTSGGADTQYF.

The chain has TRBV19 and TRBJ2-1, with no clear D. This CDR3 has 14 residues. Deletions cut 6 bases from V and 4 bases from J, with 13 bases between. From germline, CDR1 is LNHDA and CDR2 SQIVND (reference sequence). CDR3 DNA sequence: TGTGCCAGTAGCTTAGGGAACTCATACAATGAGCAGTTCTTC. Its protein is CASSLGNSYNEQFF.

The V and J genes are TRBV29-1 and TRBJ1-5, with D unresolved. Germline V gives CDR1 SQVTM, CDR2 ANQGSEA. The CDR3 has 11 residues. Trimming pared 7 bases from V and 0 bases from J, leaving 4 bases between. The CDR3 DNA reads TGCAGCGCGGGTAGCAATCAGCCCCAGCATTTT. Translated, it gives CSAGSNQPQHF.

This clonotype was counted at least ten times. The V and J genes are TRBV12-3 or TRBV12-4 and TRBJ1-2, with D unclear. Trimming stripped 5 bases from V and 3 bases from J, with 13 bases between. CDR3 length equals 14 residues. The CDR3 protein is CASSKAGEDYGYTF. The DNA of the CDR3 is TGTGCCAGCAGTAAGGCAGGAGAGGACTATGGCTACACCTTC.

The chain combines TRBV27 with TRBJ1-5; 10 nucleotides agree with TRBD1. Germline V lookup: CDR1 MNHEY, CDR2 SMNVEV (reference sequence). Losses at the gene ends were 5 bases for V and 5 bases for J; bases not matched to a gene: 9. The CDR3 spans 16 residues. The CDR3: CASSPKTGGDDQPQHF. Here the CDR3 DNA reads TGTGCCAGCAGTCCAAAGACAGGGGGCGACGATCAGCCCCAGCATTTT.

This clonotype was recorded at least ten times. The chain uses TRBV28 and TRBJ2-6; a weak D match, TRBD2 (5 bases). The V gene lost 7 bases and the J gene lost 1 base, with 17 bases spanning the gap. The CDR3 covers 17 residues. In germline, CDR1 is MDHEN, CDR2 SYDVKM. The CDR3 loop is CASTDIGLRSGANVLTF. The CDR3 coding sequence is TGTGCCAGCACCGACATAGGACTCAGATCTGGGGCCAACGTCCTGACTTTC.

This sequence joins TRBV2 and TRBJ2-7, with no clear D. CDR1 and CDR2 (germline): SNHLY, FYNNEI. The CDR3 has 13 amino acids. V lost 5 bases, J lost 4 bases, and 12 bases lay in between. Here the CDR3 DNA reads TGTGCCAGCAGTCCTACCGTAGGGTACGAGCAGTACTTC. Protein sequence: CASSPTVGYEQYF.

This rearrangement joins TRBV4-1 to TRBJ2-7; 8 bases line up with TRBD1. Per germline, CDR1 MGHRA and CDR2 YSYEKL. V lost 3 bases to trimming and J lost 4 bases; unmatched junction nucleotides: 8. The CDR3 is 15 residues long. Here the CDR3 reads CASSQNRGVRYEQYF. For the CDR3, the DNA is TGCGCCAGCAGCCAGAACAGGGGGGTACGGTACGAGCAGTACTTC.

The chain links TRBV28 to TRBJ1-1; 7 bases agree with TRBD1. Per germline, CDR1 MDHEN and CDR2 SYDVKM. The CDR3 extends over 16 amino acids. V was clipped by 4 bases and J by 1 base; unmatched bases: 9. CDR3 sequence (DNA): TGTGCCAGCAGTTCGACTAGGACAGGTTCGAACACTGAAGCTTTCTTT. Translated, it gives CASSSTRTGSNTEAFF.

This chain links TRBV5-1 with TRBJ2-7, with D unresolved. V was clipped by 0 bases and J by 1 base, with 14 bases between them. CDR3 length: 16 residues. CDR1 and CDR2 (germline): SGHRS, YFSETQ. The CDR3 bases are TGCGCCAGCAGCTTGGCCGAGGCAAGAGGTTCCTACGAGCAGTACTTC. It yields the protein CASSLAEARGSYEQYF.

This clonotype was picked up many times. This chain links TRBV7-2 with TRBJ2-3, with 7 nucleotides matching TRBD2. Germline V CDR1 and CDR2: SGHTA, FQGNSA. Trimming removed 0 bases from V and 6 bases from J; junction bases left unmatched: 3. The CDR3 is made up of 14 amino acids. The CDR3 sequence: CASSLASGVDTQYF. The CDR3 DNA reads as TGTGCCAGCAGCTTAGCGAGCGGGGTGGATACGCAGTATTTT.